Listed here are 17 T cell receptor beta chains from one sample, sequenced in a study of T cell changes during pregnancy in multiple sclerosis (dated by TCRdb to the late 2010s). Library creation used the immunoSEQ multiplex PCR assay. TCRdb stores this immuneACCESS table with in-frame sequences only. Part of the clones is absent; in the studies checked, under half of the shortfall reflects unresolved V genes, and no reason is known for the rest. Recorded for this sample are more than 35,000 clones; almost 90% of them occurred a single time. The ten biggest clones cover approximately 0.52% of the sample. Sequencing was performed on CD4+ T cells from peripheral blood mononuclear cells, taken in the second trimester of pregnancy. Receptors originate from a female donor with multiple sclerosis, enrolled in a pregnancy study.

The chain is built from TRBV4-3 and TRBJ2-2, with TRBD2 matching over 8 bases. Per the germline V gene, CDR1 is LGHNA and CDR2 is YSLEER. Unmatched junction bases numbered 11, after V lost 1 base and J lost 4 bases. The CDR3 extends over 18 amino acids. CDR3 sequence (DNA): TGCGCCAGCAGCCAAGTCGCTAGCGGGTTCGCCGCCACCGGGGAGCTGTTTTTT. It specifies CASSQVASGFAATGELFF.

Notes on this clone: One junction end disagrees with the germline gene, perhaps due to a read error. The gene calls are TRBV11-2 and TRBJ2-7; TRBD1 matches 10 bases. The CDR3 sequence is 13 residues long. Germline CDR1 is SGHAT and CDR2 is FQNNGV. This CDR3 reads CASSHITTRTGGF. The CDR3 DNA reads TGTGCCAGCAGCCATATTACAACTCGGACAGGGGGCTTC.

The chain employs TRBV28 and TRBJ1-4; D is uncertain. The ends were cut back, 7 bases at V and 4 bases at J, with 25 bases in the middle. Germline V gene sequence: CDR1 MDHEN, CDR2 SYDVKM. CDR3 length: 18 amino acids. This chain's CDR3 is CASKEPGIELYGNEKLFF. CDR3 sequence (DNA): TGTGCCAGCAAGGAGCCGGGGATCGAACTTTATGGTAATGAAAAACTGTTTTTT. Together with reference TRBV28 and TRBJ1-4, the CDR3 gives the full variable domain: DVKVTQSSRYLVKRTGEKVFLECVQDMDHENMFWYRQDPGLGLRLIYFSYDVKMKEKGDIPEGYSVSREKKERFSLILESASTNQTSMYLCASKEPGIELYGNEKLFFGSGTQLSVL.

This clone was observed a single time. The V call is TRBV6-4, the J call TRBJ1-2; D is uncertain. The germline V gene encodes CDR1 MRHNA and CDR2 SNTAGT. The CDR3 runs 13 residues. V gave up 0 bases and J gave up 8 bases, with 10 bases separating them. CDR3 sequence (DNA): TGTGCCAGCAGTGACTCAGGATTCGGGGGCTACACCTTC. This sequence encodes CASSDSGFGGYTF.

The rearrangement joins TRBV5-6 to TRBJ2-1; 8 nucleotides align to TRBD2. V lost 0 bases, J lost 0 bases, and 5 bases stayed unmatched. The CDR3 totals 17 residues. Germline-derived CDR1 and CDR2 are SGHDT and YYEEEE. The DNA of the CDR3 is TGTGCCAGCAGCTTGGAATTCGGGGGGGGCTCCTACAATGAGCAGTTCTTC. It translates to CASSLEFGGGSYNEQFF.

CDR3 DNA: TGCAGCGTTGTGAGGCTAGCGGGAGGGAATGAGCAGTTCTTC. Translated: CSVVRLAGGNEQFF. V and J are TRBV29-1 and TRBJ2-1; 12 nucleotides align to TRBD2. The germline V gene encodes CDR1 SQVTM and CDR2 ANQGSEA. The CDR3 sequence is 14 residues long. The J segment lost 7 bases and the V segment lost 4 bases, leaving 5 bases of the junction unmatched.

The chain uses TRBV4-3 and TRBJ2-1, with a tentative D call TRBD2 (5 bases). CDR1 is LGHNA and CDR2 is YSLEER in the germline V gene. The length of the CDR3 is 14 residues. V lost 0 bases to trimming and J lost 7 bases, with 10 bases between them. This chain's CDR3 is CASSQDGLFNEQFF. CDR3 nucleotides: TGCGCCAGCAGCCAAGATGGACTTTTTAATGAGCAGTTCTTC.

The V and J genes are TRBV5-1 and TRBJ1-1; a weak D match, TRBD1 (6 bases). Trimming stripped 1 base from V and 4 bases from J, with 17 bases between. CDR1 is SGHRS, CDR2 YFSETQ, per germline. This CDR3 contains 16 residues. CDR3 amino acids: CASSLRSGATGTEAFF. CDR3 in DNA: TGCGCCAGCAGCTTGAGGTCAGGGGCGACGGGCACTGAAGCTTTCTTT.

The CDR3 loop is CASSLGGSGREQFF. The DNA of the CDR3 is TGCGCCAGCAGCTTGGGGGGTAGCGGGAGAGAGCAGTTCTTC. J is TRBJ2-1 and V is TRBV5-1, with 9 bases aligning to TRBD2. The CDR3 loop spans 14 amino acids. Germline CDR1 is SGHRS and CDR2 is YFSETQ. J gave up 10 bases and V 0 bases, and 5 bases lay outside the gene matches.

The rearrangement uses TRBV18 and TRBJ2-1, with 8 bases fitting TRBD1. The length of the CDR3 is 16 residues. The V segment lost 3 bases and the J segment 2 bases; nucleotides outside the gene matches: 6. Germline loops: CDR1 KGHSH, CDR2 LQKENI. CDR3 sequence reads: CASSPVDRGPYNEQFF. Here the CDR3 DNA reads TGTGCCAGCTCACCTGTTGACAGGGGACCCTACAATGAGCAGTTCTTC.

The genes are TRBV7-6 and TRBJ2-3; 14 bases are a match to TRBD2. V dropped 5 bases and J dropped 5; count of bases not matched to a gene: 6. Per germline, CDR1 SGHVS and CDR2 FNYEAQ. The CDR3 loop spans 16 amino acids. CDR3 DNA: TGTGCCAGCAGCCCAAGCGGACTAGCGGGAGGAGATACGCAGTATTTT. This sequence encodes CASSPSGLAGGDTQYF.

The chain has TRBV10-3 and TRBJ1-2; D not certain. The V and J ends lost 0 bases and 3 bases respectively, with 14 bases between them. The germline CDR1 and CDR2 sequences are ENHRY and SYGVKD. This CDR3 region has 16 residues. The DNA for the CDR3 is TGTGCCATCAGTGAGTCGTATAACGGGTTCGACTATGGCTACACCTTC. It translates to CAISESYNGFDYGYTF.

This clone was observed a single time. This chain uses TRBV7-9 with TRBJ2-1, with 7 nucleotides matching TRBD2. This CDR3 region has 18 residues. Trimming cost V 1 base and J 1 base; bases outside gene matches: 10. Germline V lookup: CDR1 SEHNR, CDR2 FQNEAQ (reference sequence). The CDR3 sequence: CASSLGRLAAPSYNEQFF. As DNA, the CDR3 is TGTGCCAGCAGCTTAGGGAGGCTAGCGGCCCCTTCCTACAATGAGCAGTTCTTC.

The chain carries TRBV7-2 and TRBJ1-1; D not resolved. V was cut by 2 bases and J by 0 bases, with 4 bases left in between. Germline CDR1 and CDR2: SGHTA and FQGNSA. The CDR3 has 13 amino acids. In DNA form, the CDR3 reads TGTGCCAGCAGCTTACCGGTGAACACTGAAGCTTTCTTT. It yields the protein CASSLPVNTEAFF.

V gene TRBV5-4 combines with J gene TRBJ1-2; a weak D match, TRBD1 (6 bases). In germline, CDR1 is SGHNT, CDR2 YYREEE (reference sequence). This CDR3 contains 14 residues. V gave up 3 bases and J gave up 4 bases, with 13 bases separating them. CDR3 DNA: TGTGCCAGCAGCTCCGAAGGGGGGGCCTATGGCTACACCTTC. Its translation is CASSSEGGAYGYTF.

V usage is TRBV28 and J usage is TRBJ2-2; 8 bases agree with TRBD1. CDR1 and CDR2 (germline): MDHEN, SYDVKM. CDR3 length: 14 amino acids. V was pared by 8 bases and J by 5 bases, with 7 bases of the junction left unmatched. Here the CDR3 reads CASCGQGTTGELFF. The CDR3 DNA reads TGTGCCAGCTGCGGACAGGGAACGACCGGGGAGCTGTTTTTT.

This chain links TRBV11-3 with TRBJ2-2; tentative D call: TRBD2 (6 bases). V lost 5 bases and J lost 6, with 13 bases in between. Germline CDR1 and CDR2: SGHNT and YENEEA. This CDR3 is built from 14 residues. CDR3 loop: CASSVGGESGELFF. CDR3 nucleotides: TGTGCCAGCAGCGTGGGAGGCGAATCCGGGGAGCTGTTTTTT.